This TCR beta chain was sequenced during a study of neoadjuvant nivolumab and ipilimumab in lung cancer. General study results and limits: Resected tumors had greater TCR richness and clonality than uninvolved lung. Only two of four nivolumab-treated tumors gained richness and clonality by surgery.

To note about this clone: The antigen is unknown.

The CDR3 is 14 amino acids. The V end was cut by 5 bases, the J end by 1 base, with 10 bases between. CDR1 is SEHNR and CDR2 is FQNEAQ in the germline V gene (reference sequence). Only in-frame clones appear in the TCRdb table, and some are missing; sequencing was by immunoSEQ multiplex PCR. The sample comprises about 1,400 clones, about 80% of which are singletons, and around 2.6% rests with the top ten. This TCR derives from an adult with non-small cell lung cancer. The V and J genes are TRBV7-9 and TRBJ2-3; maybe TRBD1 (6 bases). This material consisted of tumor tissue, taken before neoadjuvant nivolumab, alone or with ipilimumab. This CDR3 is CASSVGGGTDTQYF. CDR3 bases: TGTGCCAGCAGCGTAGGGGGAGGCACAGATACGCAGTATTTT.